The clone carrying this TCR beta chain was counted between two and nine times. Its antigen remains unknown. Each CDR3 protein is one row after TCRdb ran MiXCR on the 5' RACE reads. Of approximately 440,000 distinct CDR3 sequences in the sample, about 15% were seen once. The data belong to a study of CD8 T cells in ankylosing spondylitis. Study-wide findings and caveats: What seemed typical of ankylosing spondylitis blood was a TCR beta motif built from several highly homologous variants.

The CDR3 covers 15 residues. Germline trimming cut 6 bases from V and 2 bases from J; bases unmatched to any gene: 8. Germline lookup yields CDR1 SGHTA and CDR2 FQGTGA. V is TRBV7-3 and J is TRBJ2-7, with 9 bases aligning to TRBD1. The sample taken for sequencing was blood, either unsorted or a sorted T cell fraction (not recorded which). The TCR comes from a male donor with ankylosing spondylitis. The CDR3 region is CASRKPGTGTYEQYF. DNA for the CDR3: TGTGCCAGCAGGAAGCCCGGGACAGGGACCTACGAGCAGTACTTC.